This record covers a single TCR beta chain. One junction end disagrees with the germline gene, perhaps due to a read error. TCRdb's table, derived via immunoSEQ multiplex PCR, lists solely in-frame clones and lacks some. The data hold about 30,000 clones, with about four fifths observed a single time. Lymphocytes from graft epithelium and lamina propria were isolated. This sample stems from a study of graft-versus-host responses after intestinal transplantation. This CDR3 spans 14 amino acids. Germline V gene lookup returns CDR1 SGHNT and CDR2 YYREEE (reference sequence). The rearrangement links TRBV5-4 to TRBJ2-7, with D perhaps TRBD2 (5 bases). This receptor was obtained from a human patient who received an intestinal transplant, so some T cells may come from the graft donor. The specimen was ileum tissue, collected 98 days after intestinal transplantation. This chain's CDR3 is CASSTTGSTYEQHF. As DNA, the CDR3 is TGTGCCAGCAGTACCACGGGATCCACCTACGAGCAGCACTTC.